These 26 T cell receptor beta chains were sequenced from one sample in a study of blood T cell repertoires in COVID-19. Assay: immunoSEQ multiplex PCR; the TCRdb copy retains only in-frame clones and omits some. In the table there are about 68,000 clones, roughly nine tenths of which are singletons. Material for sequencing was peripheral blood. These receptors all come from a woman aged 45 to 65 with COVID-19, enrolled during active disease.

The chain uses TRBV9 and TRBJ1-1, with TRBD1 as a possible D gene (5 bases). V was clipped by 0 bases and J by 8 bases, with 14 bases between them. The germline CDR1 and CDR2 sequences are SGDLS and YYNGEE. This CDR3 has 14 residues. The CDR3: CASSVGSRGLEAFF. In DNA, the CDR3 is TGTGCCAGCAGCGTAGGTAGTAGGGGCCTAGAAGCTTTCTTT.

The chain has TRBV19 and TRBJ2-1; TRBD2 matches 10 bases. Trimming removed 3 bases from V and 7 bases from J; junction bases left unmatched: 9. Germline V gives CDR1 LNHDA, CDR2 SQIVND (reference sequence). CDR3 size: 16 residues. The chain's CDR3 is CASSMWTSGPRNEQFF. The CDR3 DNA is TGTGCCAGTAGTATGTGGACTAGCGGTCCAAGGAATGAGCAGTTCTTC.

Written as DNA, the CDR3 is TGTGCCTGGAGTGTCCGACTAGGTGGTGAGCAGTACTTC. This sequence encodes CAWSVRLGGEQYF. The V gene is TRBV30, the J gene TRBJ2-7; maybe TRBD2 (6 bases). This CDR3 is built from 13 residues. The V gene's germline CDR1 is GTSNPN and CDR2 SVGIG (reference sequence). V was pared by 0 bases and J by 7 bases, with 13 bases between.

This clone was observed a single time. The chain is built from TRBV7-3 and TRBJ1-1, with 7 positions matching TRBD1. This CDR3 is 14 amino acids long. Trimming took 5 bases from V and 3 from J; bases not matched to a gene: 6. CDR1 is SGHTA, CDR2 FQGTGA, per germline. The CDR3 nucleotides read TGTGCCAGCAGCCCCGGGACAGTTTACACTGAAGCTTTCTTT. This codes for CASSPGTVYTEAFF.

The rearrangement links TRBV3-1 (or the pseudogene TRBV3-2) to TRBJ2-7; possibly TRBD1 for D (6 bases). CDR3 size: 16 residues. Per the germline V gene, CDR1 is LGHDT and CDR2 is YNNKEL (reference sequence). V gave up 0 bases and J gave up 0 bases, with 12 bases separating them. CDR3 sequence reads: CASSQDTGWSSYEQYF. As DNA, the CDR3 is TGTGCCAGCAGCCAAGATACAGGGTGGAGCTCCTACGAGCAGTACTTC.

The chain joins TRBV29-1 to TRBJ2-7; 10 positions match TRBD1. V shed 6 bases, J shed 7 bases, and the junction held 12 bases outside the gene matches. This CDR3 is built from 14 residues. CDR1 SQVTM and CDR2 ANQGSEA come from the germline V gene. The CDR3 sequence is CSVGQGLGRGEQYF. The CDR3 DNA sequence: TGCAGCGTGGGACAGGGGCTCGGCAGAGGAGAGCAGTACTTC.

The chain recombines TRBV4-1 with TRBJ1-5, with TRBD1 matching 7 bases. The ends lost 4 bases at V and 0 bases at J; junction bases unmatched: 15. Germline V gene lookup returns CDR1 MGHRA and CDR2 YSYEKL. The CDR3 sequence is 19 residues long. Here the CDR3 reads CASSPSQRSTGNSNQPQHF. The CDR3 bases are TGCGCCAGCAGCCCATCCCAAAGGTCGACAGGGAATAGCAATCAGCCCCAGCATTTT.

This clone was counted once. This chain joins TRBV24-1 and TRBJ2-4; no clear D. Germline V gene data show CDR1 as KGHDR and CDR2 as SFDVKD. Trimming pared 4 bases from V and 6 bases from J, leaving 9 bases between. The CDR3 sequence is 13 residues long. CDR3 nucleotide sequence: TGTGCCACCAGTGACAGTCCTTCAAACATTCAGTACTTC. Translated, it gives CATSDSPSNIQYF.

The chain is built from TRBV12-3 or TRBV12-4 and TRBJ1-4, with no clear D. The CDR3 totals 12 residues. The V end lost 2 bases, the J end lost 8 bases, and 6 bases lay between the germline ends. The CDR3 DNA reads as TGTGCCAGCAGTTTATCGGGAGAAAAACTGTTTTTT. The encoded protein is CASSLSGEKLFF.

This chain uses TRBV7-9 with TRBJ2-3; no clear D. V was trimmed by 1 base and J by 2 bases, leaving 7 bases between them. From germline, CDR1 is SEHNR and CDR2 FQNEAQ (reference sequence). The length of the CDR3 is 14 residues. CDR3: CASSLGYDTDTQYF. The CDR3 DNA reads TGTGCCAGCAGCTTAGGCTATGACACAGATACGCAGTATTTT.

The chain couples TRBV5-4 to TRBJ2-3; TRBD2 matches 11 bases. J gave up 4 bases and V 8 bases, and 9 bases lay outside the gene matches. Germline V gene lookup returns CDR1 SGHNT and CDR2 YYREEE (reference sequence). This CDR3 region has 15 residues. Here the CDR3 reads CASSGRALTADTQYF. The CDR3 bases are TGTGCCAGTAGCGGGAGGGCCCTCACTGCAGATACGCAGTATTTT.

The chain carries TRBV24-1 and TRBJ2-1; 9 bases line up with TRBD1. This CDR3 region has 15 residues. Germline V gene sequence: CDR1 KGHDR, CDR2 SFDVKD. The V and J ends lost 5 bases and 7 bases, in that order; junction bases with no gene match: 8. CDR3 in DNA: TGTGCCACCAGTGCCGGGACAGGGCCTCAGAATGAGCAGTTCTTC. The encoded protein is CATSAGTGPQNEQFF.

The gene calls are TRBV9 and TRBJ2-7, with 9 bases that match TRBD2. The germline CDR1 and CDR2 sequences are SGDLS and YYNGEE. V lost 3 bases, J lost 1 base, and 8 bases stayed unmatched. The CDR3 totals 16 residues. CDR3 bases: TGTGCCAGCAGCGACCCCCCTAGCGGGGCTTCCTACGAGCAGTACTTC. Translating it yields CASSDPPSGASYEQYF.

This chain connects TRBV9 to TRBJ1-5; the match to TRBD1 covers 12 bases. Germline loops: CDR1 SGDLS, CDR2 YYNGEE. The CDR3 loop spans 15 amino acids. V lost 4 bases and J lost 6; bases outside the gene matches: 5. CDR3 protein: CASSLGQGAFQPQHF. The CDR3 DNA is TGTGCCAGCAGCTTGGGACAGGGGGCTTTTCAGCCCCAGCATTTT.

The genes are TRBV24-1 and TRBJ2-2; TRBD1 might be the D (5 bases). Trimming pared 7 bases from V and 0 bases from J, leaving 14 bases between. The CDR3 length is 16 residues. The germline gives CDR1 KGHDR, CDR2 SFDVKD. The CDR3 region is CATSEGARANTGELFF. CDR3 sequence (DNA): TGTGCCACCAGCGAAGGGGCGCGAGCGAACACCGGGGAGCTGTTTTTT.

The genes are TRBV27 and TRBJ2-1; TRBD2 matches 11 bases. Per germline, CDR1 MNHEY and CDR2 SMNVEV (reference sequence). Trimming removed 5 bases from V and 0 bases from J; junction bases left unmatched: 6. This CDR3 contains 17 residues. Here the CDR3 reads CASSPKTSGTSYNEQFF. The CDR3 region has the DNA TGTGCCAGCAGTCCGAAGACTAGCGGGACCTCCTACAATGAGCAGTTCTTC.

The J gene is TRBJ1-5, the V gene TRBV19, with TRBD1 matching 7 bases. CDR3 length: 17 residues. Per the germline V gene, CDR1 is LNHDA and CDR2 is SQIVND (reference sequence). Trimming removed 7 bases from V and 0 bases from J; junction bases left unmatched: 12. CDR3 sequence: CASTNRGTDFSNQPQHF. CDR3 sequence (DNA): TGTGCCAGTACCAATCGGGGGACAGACTTTAGCAATCAGCCCCAGCATTTT.

The chain has TRBV28 and TRBJ2-7; 11 bases agree with TRBD2. Per the germline V gene, CDR1 is MDHEN and CDR2 is SYDVKM. The CDR3 sequence is 16 residues long. V was clipped by 0 bases and J by 0 bases; unmatched bases: 1. CDR3: CASSLWTSGTSYEQYF. In nucleotides, the CDR3 is TGTGCCAGCAGTTTATGGACTAGCGGGACCTCCTACGAGCAGTACTTC.

The rearrangement links TRBV24-1 to TRBJ2-1; 9 bases are a match to TRBD1. The germline CDR1 and CDR2 sequences are KGHDR and SFDVKD. The trim removed 6 bases at V and 7 bases at J, leaving 9 bases unmatched. The CDR3 is 15 amino acids. The CDR3 sequence: CATSKNTGGWNEQFF. The CDR3 DNA follows: TGTGCCACCAGTAAGAACACAGGGGGCTGGAATGAGCAGTTCTTC.

The chain joins TRBV28 to TRBJ1-2, with D perhaps matching TRBD1 (6 bases). Germline V gives CDR1 MDHEN, CDR2 SYDVKM. This CDR3 is 13 amino acids long. V was cut by 1 base and J by 5 bases, with 8 bases left in between. The CDR3 reads CASSLLGAYGYTF. CDR3 sequence (DNA): TGTGCCAGCAGTTTATTGGGGGCGTATGGCTACACCTTC.

This chain links TRBV3-1 (or the pseudogene TRBV3-2) with TRBJ2-1; 14 bases match TRBD2. CDR1 LGHDT and CDR2 YNNKEL come from the germline V gene (reference sequence). The CDR3 consists of 16 residues. Trimming took 4 bases from V and 8 from J; bases not matched to a gene: 7. CDR3 coding DNA: TGTGCCAGCAGCCTCCAGGGGACTAGCGGGAGCGATGAGCAGTTCTTC. Translation gives CASSLQGTSGSDEQFF.

The chain uses TRBV28 and TRBJ1-6, with 9 positions matching TRBD1. This CDR3 contains 15 residues. Germline V gene lookup returns CDR1 MDHEN and CDR2 SYDVKM. V trimming: 6 bases; J trimming: 10 bases; junction bases outside the gene matches: 10. The CDR3 loop is CASRAGTGLRSPLHF. CDR3 nucleotides: TGTGCCAGCAGGGCAGGGACAGGGTTGAGGTCACCCCTCCACTTT.

As for this clone: At one end, the junction sequence differs from germline, possibly due to a read error. This rearrangement joins TRBV6-1 to TRBJ2-7; D may correspond to TRBD1 or TRBD2 (6 bases each). There are 14 residues in the CDR3. Germline lookup yields CDR1 MNHNS and CDR2 SASEGT. The CDR3 nucleotides read TGTGCCAGCAGTAAAGCGGGTTCTGACAGGGAGCAGTACTTC. Its translation: CASSKAGSDREQYF.

V gene TRBV4-3 combines with J gene TRBJ1-2; D is ambiguous. The CDR3 covers 15 residues. Per the germline V gene, CDR1 is LGHNA and CDR2 is YSLEER. The V gene lost 0 bases and the J gene lost 3 bases, with 11 bases spanning the gap. The CDR3 region is CASSQDSQAHYGYTF. As DNA, the CDR3 is TGCGCCAGCAGCCAAGACTCCCAGGCACACTATGGCTACACCTTC.

The J gene is TRBJ1-4, the V gene TRBV4-2, with 7 bases that match TRBD1. CDR1 and CDR2 from the germline V gene are LGHNA and YNFKEQ. The CDR3 contains 15 residues. With V trimmed by 2 bases and J by 8 bases, 8 bases remained unmatched. The CDR3 reads CASSQLQGRGEKLFF. The CDR3 region has the DNA TGTGCCAGCAGCCAATTACAGGGGCGGGGAGAAAAACTGTTTTTT.

The rearrangement uses TRBV5-4 and TRBJ1-1; 9 bases line up with TRBD1. J was trimmed by 2 bases and V by 3 bases; bases with no gene match: 8. In germline, CDR1 is SGHNT, CDR2 YYREEE (reference sequence). The CDR3 sequence is 16 residues long. CDR3 nucleotide sequence: TGTGCCAGCAGCTCACCTGGGGACAGGGCTAACACTGAAGCTTTCTTT. Amino acid sequence: CASSSPGDRANTEAFF.